These T cell receptor beta chains were read from a single sample in a study of blood T cell repertoires in COVID-19. Clones were read by immunoSEQ multiplex PCR, and TCRdb kept only the in-frame ones, dropping some. This table holds more than 450,000 clones, 75% to 90% found once. Specimen: PBMCs or T cells enriched from blood (not recorded which). Receptors were obtained from a woman between 18 and 29 years old who had recovered from COVID-19. The CDR3 runs from the conserved cysteine through the conserved F or W. D genes are given only for firm matches. Clone size is stated in some rows and not others, as once, few, many or a class when expanded.

>.|TRBV6-5|TRBJ1-2|.
TGTGCCAGCAGTTGGGAAGGGGTCGGCTACACCTTC
CASSWEGVGYTF
>.|TRBV2|TRBJ2-7|.
TGTGCCAGCAGGATCTTGGACACCTACGAGCAGTACTTC
CASRILDTYEQYF
>.|TRBV7-9|TRBJ2-3|.
TGTGCCAGCAGCTCCCTATACACAGATACGCAGTATTTT
CASSSLYTDTQYF
>once|TRBV28|TRBJ2-3|TRBD2
TGTGCCAGCTCGAAGCGGGGGCTCATAGATACGCAGTATTTT
CASSKRGLIDTQYF
>.|TRBV9|TRBJ1-2|.
TGTGCCAGCAGCGTAGACTATAGTGGTAACTATGGCTACACCTTC
CASSVDYSGNYGYTF
>.|TRBV5-1|TRBJ2-3|TRBD1
TGCGCCAGCAGCTTTGGACAGGGTGGAGATACGCAGTATTTT
CASSFGQGGDTQYF
>.|TRBV5-4|TRBJ2-3|TRBD1
TGTGCCAGCAGCTCCCCCCGGGACAGGGGAGGGGCAGATACGCAGTATTTT
CASSSPRDRGGADTQYF
>.|TRBV7-8|TRBJ2-1|.
TGTGCCAGCAGCTTAAGCAGGGGTCCCTCCTACAATGAGCAGTTCTTC
CASSLSRGPSYNEQFF
>.|TRBV4-1|TRBJ2-1|.
TGCGCCAGCAGCCAAGTGGCTGGGCACAATGAGCAGTTCTTC
CASSQVAGHNEQFF
>.|TRBV6-5|TRBJ1-5|TRBD1
TGTGCCAGCAGTCGGGACAGGATTAATCAGCCCCAGCATTTT
CASSRDRINQPQHF
>.|TRBV19|TRBJ1-1|TRBD1
TGTGCCAGTAGTAGGTCAGGGGGCGCCACTGAAGCTTTCTTT
CASSRSGGATEAFF
>.|TRBV4-1|TRBJ1-4|TRBD1
TGCGCCAGCAGCCAGTATTCCGGGACAGGGGATGAAAAACTGTTTTTT
CASSQYSGTGDEKLFF
>.|TRBV28|TRBJ2-7|.
TGTGCCAGCACCGTTGGGGCCTCCTACGAGCAGTACTTC
CASTVGASYEQYF
>.|TRBV19|TRBJ2-3|.
TGTGCCAGTAGTATGAGGGGGAGCACAGATACGCAGTATTTT
CASSMRGSTDTQYF
>.|TRBV7-2|TRBJ2-2|TRBD1
TGTGCCAGCAGCTTAGGACCCCCCGGACAGGGGACCGGGGAGCTGTTTTTT
CASSLGPPGQGTGELFF